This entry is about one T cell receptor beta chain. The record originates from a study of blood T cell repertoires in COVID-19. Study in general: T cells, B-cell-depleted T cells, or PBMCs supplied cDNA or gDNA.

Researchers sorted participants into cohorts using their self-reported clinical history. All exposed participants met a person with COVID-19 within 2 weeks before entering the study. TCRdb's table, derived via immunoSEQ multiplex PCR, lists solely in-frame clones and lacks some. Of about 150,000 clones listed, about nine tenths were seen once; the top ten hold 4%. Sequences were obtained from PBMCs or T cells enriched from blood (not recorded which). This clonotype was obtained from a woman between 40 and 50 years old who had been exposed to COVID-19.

The CDR3, as DNA: TGTGCCAGCAGTCTTAGTAGCACAGATACGCAGTATTTT. Encoded protein: CASSLSSTDTQYF. The gene calls are TRBV9 and TRBJ2-3; D uncertain. Trimming cost V 5 bases and J 0 bases, with 7 bases left between them. Germline V lookup: CDR1 SGDLS, CDR2 YYNGEE. The CDR3 consists of 13 residues.